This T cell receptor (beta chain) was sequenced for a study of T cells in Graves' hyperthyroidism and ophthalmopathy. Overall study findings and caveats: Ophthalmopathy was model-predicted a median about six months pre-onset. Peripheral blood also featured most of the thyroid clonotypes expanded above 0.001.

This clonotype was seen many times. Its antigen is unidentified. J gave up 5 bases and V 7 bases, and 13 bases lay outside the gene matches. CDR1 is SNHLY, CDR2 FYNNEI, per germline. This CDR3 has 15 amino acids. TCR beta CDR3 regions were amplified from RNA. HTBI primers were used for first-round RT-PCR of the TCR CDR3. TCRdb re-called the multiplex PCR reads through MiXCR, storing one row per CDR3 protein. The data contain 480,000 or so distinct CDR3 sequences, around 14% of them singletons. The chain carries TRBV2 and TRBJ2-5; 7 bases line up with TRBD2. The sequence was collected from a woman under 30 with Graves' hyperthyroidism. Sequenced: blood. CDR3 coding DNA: TGTGCCAGCAAAGAAGGTGGAGGGAGGGTGGAGACCCAGTACTTC. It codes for CASKEGGGRVETQYF.